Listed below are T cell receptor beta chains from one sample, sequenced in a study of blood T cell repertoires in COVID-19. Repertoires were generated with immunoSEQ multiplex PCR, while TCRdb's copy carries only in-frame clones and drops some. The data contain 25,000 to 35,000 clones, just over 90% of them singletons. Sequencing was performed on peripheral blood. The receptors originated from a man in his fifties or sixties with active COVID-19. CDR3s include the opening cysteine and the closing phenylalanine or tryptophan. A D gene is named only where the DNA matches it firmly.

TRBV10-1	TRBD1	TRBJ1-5	CASSTGQKQPQHF
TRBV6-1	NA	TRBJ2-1	CASSGRETGTYNEQFF
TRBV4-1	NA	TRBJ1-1	CASRHIGQRNTEAFF
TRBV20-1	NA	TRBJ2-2	CSASPPYEGGGELFF
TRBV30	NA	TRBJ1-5	CAWSVSYGGQPQHF
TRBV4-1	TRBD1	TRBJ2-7	CASSQPTGQGNEQYF
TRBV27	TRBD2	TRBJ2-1	CASTQGLAGGPYNEQFF
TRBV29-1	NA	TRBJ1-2	CSVVGTLGGGYTF
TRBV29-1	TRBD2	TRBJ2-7	CSVRGGGEQYF
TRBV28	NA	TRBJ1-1	CASTFRDTEAFF
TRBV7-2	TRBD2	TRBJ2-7	CASSLIAGVSYEQYF